Shown below are 8 T cell receptor beta chains from a single sample sequenced in a study of blood T cell repertoires in COVID-19. Assay: immunoSEQ multiplex PCR; the TCRdb copy retains only in-frame clones and omits some. The data show around 140,000 clones, approximately 87% seen once. Sequenced sample: PBMCs or T cells enriched from blood (not recorded which). The origin of the receptors is a man between 60 and 70 years old who had recovered from COVID-19.

The chain uses TRBV3-1 (or the pseudogene TRBV3-2) and TRBJ1-5, with unresolved D. Germline lookup yields CDR1 LGHDT and CDR2 YNNKEL (reference sequence). The CDR3 totals 16 residues. V was pared by 0 bases and J by 7 bases, with 16 bases between. CDR3 bases: TGTGCCAGCAGCCAAGATCCTCCCGGGGTTCGGCAGCCCCAGCATTTT. It codes for CASSQDPPGVRQPQHF.

This rearrangement joins TRBV6-5 to TRBJ1-1; D is ambiguous. The germline V and J ends were trimmed by 7 bases and 6 bases, with 9 bases remaining between them. This CDR3 has 11 residues. Germline V gives CDR1 MNHEY, CDR2 SVGAGI. DNA of the CDR3: TGTGCCAGCATTCTCCGGGCTGAAGCTTTCTTT. Translating it yields CASILRAEAFF.

The chain links TRBV23-1 to TRBJ1-3; unclear D gene. TRBV23-1 is flagged as an ORF with uncertain function. V shed 0 bases and J shed 9 bases, with 12 bases lying between them. CDR3 size: 14 residues. CDR3 bases: TGCGCCAGCAGTCAATCGAGGAGGGTTAGCACCATATATTTT. This translates into CASSQSRRVSTIYF.

This rearrangement joins TRBV13 to TRBJ1-5, with D possibly TRBD1 on 6 matching bases. CDR1 PRHDT and CDR2 FYEKMQ come from the germline V gene (reference sequence). This CDR3 is built from 20 residues. Trimming removed 5 bases at V and 2 bases at J, with 28 bases between. CDR3 sequence: CASSPAPSTGPGEGNQPQHF. CDR3 DNA: TGTGCCAGCAGCCCCGCTCCCAGTACAGGGCCGGGTGAGGGCAATCAGCCCCAGCATTTT.

The chain carries TRBV28 and TRBJ2-3; no firm D call. Germline V gene data show CDR1 as MDHEN and CDR2 as SYDVKM. This CDR3 contains 13 residues. The ends were cut back, 2 bases at V and 2 bases at J, with 5 bases in the middle. The DNA of the CDR3 is TGTGCCAGCAGTTTAGACTCCACAGATACGCAGTATTTT. This gives the protein CASSLDSTDTQYF.

This chain connects TRBV20-1 to TRBJ2-7; no definite D call. CDR1 is DFQATT and CDR2 is SNEGSKA in the germline V gene (reference sequence). The CDR3 runs 10 residues. V dropped 6 bases and J dropped 7 bases, with 10 bases sitting between them. For the CDR3, the DNA is TGCAGTGCCCCTACGAATGAGCAGTACTTC. As protein: CSAPTNEQYF.

This sequence joins TRBV7-3 and TRBJ2-1; possibly TRBD2 for D (6 bases). Trimming took off 0 bases at V and 8 bases at J, with 11 bases between the two ends. The germline V gene has CDR1 SGHTA and CDR2 FQGTGA. This CDR3 spans 14 amino acids. CDR3 amino acids: CASSLTGGFDEQFF. CDR3 sequence (DNA): TGTGCCAGCAGCTTAACCGGAGGGTTCGATGAGCAGTTCTTC.

This clone was seen only a few times. This rearrangement joins TRBV29-1 to TRBJ1-5; D possibly corresponds to TRBD1 (5 bases). The V gene's germline CDR1 is SQVTM and CDR2 ANQGSEA. This CDR3 contains 13 residues. The ends were cut back, 4 bases at V and 2 bases at J, with 9 bases in the middle. CDR3 in amino acids: CSVGKGRNQPQHF. In DNA form, the CDR3 reads TGCAGCGTTGGTAAGGGGCGCAATCAGCCCCAGCATTTT.